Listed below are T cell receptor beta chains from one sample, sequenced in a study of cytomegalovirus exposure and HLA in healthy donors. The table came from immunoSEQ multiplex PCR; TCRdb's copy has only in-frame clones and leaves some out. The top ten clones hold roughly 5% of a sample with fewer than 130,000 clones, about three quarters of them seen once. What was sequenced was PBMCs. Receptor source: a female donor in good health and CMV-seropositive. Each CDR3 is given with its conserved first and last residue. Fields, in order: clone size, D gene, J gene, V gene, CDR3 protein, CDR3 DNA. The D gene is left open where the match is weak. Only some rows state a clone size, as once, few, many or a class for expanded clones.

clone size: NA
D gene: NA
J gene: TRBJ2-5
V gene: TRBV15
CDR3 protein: CATSRDLAGIKETQYF
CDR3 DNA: TGTGCCACCAGCAGAGATCTGGCGGGAATAAAAGAGACCCAGTACTTC

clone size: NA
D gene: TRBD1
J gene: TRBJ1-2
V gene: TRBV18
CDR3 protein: CASSLGQGYGYTF
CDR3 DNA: TGTGCCAGCTCACTCGGACAGGGCTATGGCTACACCTTC

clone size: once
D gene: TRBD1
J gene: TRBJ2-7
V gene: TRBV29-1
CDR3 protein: CSVEERQGRSYEQYF
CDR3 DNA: TGCAGCGTTGAAGAGAGACAGGGGAGGTCCTACGAGCAGTACTTC

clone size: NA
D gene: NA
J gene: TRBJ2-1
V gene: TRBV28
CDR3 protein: CASSLSVIMDEQFF
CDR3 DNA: TGTGCCAGCAGTTTATCGGTGATAATGGATGAGCAGTTCTTC

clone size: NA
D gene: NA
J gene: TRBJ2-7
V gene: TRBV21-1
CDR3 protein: CASSKYGQLSRFIRDEQYF
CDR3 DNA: TGTGCCAGCAGCAAATATGGACAGCTCAGCAGATTTATTCGGGACGAGCAGTACTTC

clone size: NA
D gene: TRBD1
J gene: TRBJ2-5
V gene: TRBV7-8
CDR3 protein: CASSRGTGGWETQYF
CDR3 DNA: TGTGCCAGCAGCCGGGGGACAGGGGGTTGGGAGACCCAGTACTTC

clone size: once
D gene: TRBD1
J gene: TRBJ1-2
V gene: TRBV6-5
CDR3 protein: CASSYYGTGNYGYTF
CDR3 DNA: TGTGCCAGCAGTTACTACGGGACAGGCAACTATGGCTACACCTTC

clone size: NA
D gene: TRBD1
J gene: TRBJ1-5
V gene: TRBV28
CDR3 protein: CASRPRLGQGGQPQHF
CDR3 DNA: TGTGCCAGCAGGCCCAGACTGGGACAGGGAGGGCAGCCCCAGCATTTT

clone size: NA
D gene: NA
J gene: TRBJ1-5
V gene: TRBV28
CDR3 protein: CASSPQTGPNQPQHF
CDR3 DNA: TGTGCCAGCAGCCCCCAGACAGGCCCCAATCAGCCCCAGCATTTT

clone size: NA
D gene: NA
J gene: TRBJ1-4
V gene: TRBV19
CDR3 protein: CASRAGPATNEKLFF
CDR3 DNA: TGTGCCAGTCGGGCAGGGCCAGCAACTAATGAAAAACTGTTTTTT

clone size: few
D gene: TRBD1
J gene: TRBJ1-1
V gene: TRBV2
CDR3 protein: CASSLQGVNTEAFF
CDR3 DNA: TGTGCCAGCAGCCTACAGGGGGTGAACACTGAAGCTTTCTTT

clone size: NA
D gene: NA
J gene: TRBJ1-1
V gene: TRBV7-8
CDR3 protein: CASSLLAETLKAFF
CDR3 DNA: TGTGCCAGCAGCTTACTGGCGGAAACACTGAAAGCTTTCTTT

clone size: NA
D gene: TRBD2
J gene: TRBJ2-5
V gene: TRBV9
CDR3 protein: CASSPSGGHQETQYF
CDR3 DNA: TGTGCCAGCAGTCCCTCGGGGGGGCACCAAGAGACCCAGTACTTC

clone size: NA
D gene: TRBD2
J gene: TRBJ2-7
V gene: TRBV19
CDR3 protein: CASSTLAGTTYEQYF
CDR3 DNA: TGTGCCAGTAGTACTTTAGCGGGGACTACCTACGAGCAGTACTTC

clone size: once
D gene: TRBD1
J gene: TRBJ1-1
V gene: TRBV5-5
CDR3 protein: CASSWGQGSTEAFF
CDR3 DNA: TGTGCCAGCAGCTGGGGACAGGGCAGCACTGAAGCTTTCTTT

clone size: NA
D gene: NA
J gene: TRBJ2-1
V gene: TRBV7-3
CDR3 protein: CASSPPFGKQFF
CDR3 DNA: TGTGCCAGCAGCCCGCCTTTCGGGAAGCAGTTCTTC

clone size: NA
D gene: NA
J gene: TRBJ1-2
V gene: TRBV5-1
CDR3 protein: CASSLNREAGYTF
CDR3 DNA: TGCGCCAGCAGCTTAAACAGGGAAGCGGGCTACACCTTC

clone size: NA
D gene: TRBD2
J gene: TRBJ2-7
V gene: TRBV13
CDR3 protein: CASSLSAGVQYF
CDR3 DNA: TGTGCCAGCAGCTTATCTGCGGGAGTGCAGTACTTC

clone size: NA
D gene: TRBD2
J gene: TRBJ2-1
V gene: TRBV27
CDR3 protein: CASSLSWLAGDNEQFF
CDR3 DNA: TGTGCCAGCAGTTTATCATGGCTAGCGGGAGACAATGAGCAGTTCTTC

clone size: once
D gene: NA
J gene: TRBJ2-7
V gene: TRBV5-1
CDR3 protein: CASSEAQGKSYEQYF
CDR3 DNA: TGCGCCAGCAGCGAAGCACAGGGAAAGTCCTACGAGCAGTACTTC

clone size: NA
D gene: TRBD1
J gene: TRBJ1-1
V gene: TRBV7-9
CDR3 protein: CASSLVRPGGSRTEAFF
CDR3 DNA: TGTGCCAGCAGCTTAGTTCGGCCAGGGGGCTCCCGAACTGAAGCTTTCTTT

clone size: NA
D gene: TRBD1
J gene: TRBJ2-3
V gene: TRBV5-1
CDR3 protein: CASSHHKGALLSTDTQYF
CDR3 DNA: TGCGCCAGCAGCCACCATAAGGGGGCCCTTCTTAGCACAGATACGCAGTATTTT

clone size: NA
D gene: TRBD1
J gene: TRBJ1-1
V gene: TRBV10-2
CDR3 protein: CASSEQGEFTEAFF
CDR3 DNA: TGCGCCAGCAGTGAACAGGGGGAATTTACTGAAGCTTTCTTT

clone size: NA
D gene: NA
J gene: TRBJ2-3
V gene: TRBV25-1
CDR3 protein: CASSERGGTDTQYF
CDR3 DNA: TGTGCCAGCAGTGAGCGCGGCGGGACAGATACGCAGTATTTT

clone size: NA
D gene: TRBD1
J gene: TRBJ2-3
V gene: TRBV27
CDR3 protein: CASKGRGLSTDTQYF
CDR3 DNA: TGTGCCAGCAAAGGCAGGGGGCTTAGTACAGATACGCAGTATTTT

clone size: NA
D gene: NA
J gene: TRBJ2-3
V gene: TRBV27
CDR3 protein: CASSAYQGVGLDTQYF
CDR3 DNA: TGTGCCAGCAGTGCCTATCAGGGTGTTGGCTTGGATACGCAGTATTTT

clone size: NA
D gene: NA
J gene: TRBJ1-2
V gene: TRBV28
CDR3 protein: CASRSPGSATDYGYTF
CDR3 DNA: TGTGCCAGCAGATCTCCCGGGTCAGCTACGGACTATGGCTACACCTTC

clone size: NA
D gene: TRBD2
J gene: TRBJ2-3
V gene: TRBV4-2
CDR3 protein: CASSQGLAGGYTDTQYF
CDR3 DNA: TGTGCCAGCAGCCAGGGATTAGCGGGGGGATACACAGATACGCAGTATTTT

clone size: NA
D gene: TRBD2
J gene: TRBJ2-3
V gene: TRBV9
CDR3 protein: CASSVGGSGGVTDTQYF
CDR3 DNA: TGTGCCAGCAGCGTAGGTGGTAGCGGGGGCGTCACAGATACGCAGTATTTT

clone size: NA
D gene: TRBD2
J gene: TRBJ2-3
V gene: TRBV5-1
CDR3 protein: CASSLFRGSPDTQYF
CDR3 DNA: TGCGCCAGCAGCTTGTTTCGCGGGAGCCCAGATACGCAGTATTTT

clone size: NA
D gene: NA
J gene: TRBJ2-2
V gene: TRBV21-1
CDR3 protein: CASSKGGVGGENTGELFF
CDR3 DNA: TGTGCCAGCAGCAAAGGAGGAGTCGGGGGTGAGAACACCGGGGAGCTGTTTTTT

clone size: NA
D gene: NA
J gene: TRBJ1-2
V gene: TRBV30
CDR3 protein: CAWSSLTGVDGYTF
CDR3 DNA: TGTGCCTGGAGCTCTCTAACGGGGGTCGATGGCTACACCTTC

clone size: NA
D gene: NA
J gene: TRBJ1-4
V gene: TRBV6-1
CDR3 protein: CASSELGRDFPFF
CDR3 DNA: TGTGCCAGCAGTGAATTGGGCAGGGATTTTCCGTTTTTT

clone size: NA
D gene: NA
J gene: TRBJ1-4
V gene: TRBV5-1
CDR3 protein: CASSPHGDGGFGEKLFF
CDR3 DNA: TGCGCCAGCAGCCCCCATGGAGATGGGGGGTTCGGGGAAAAACTGTTTTTT

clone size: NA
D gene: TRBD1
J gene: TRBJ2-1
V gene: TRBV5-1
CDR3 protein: CASSLTGTGFRFF
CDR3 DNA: TGCGCCAGCAGCCTAACCGGGACAGGGTTTCGGTTCTTC

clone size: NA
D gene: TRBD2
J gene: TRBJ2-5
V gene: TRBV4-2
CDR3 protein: CASSQDGASGGQETQYF
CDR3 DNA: TGTGCCAGCAGCCAAGACGGGGCTAGCGGGGGTCAAGAGACCCAGTACTTC

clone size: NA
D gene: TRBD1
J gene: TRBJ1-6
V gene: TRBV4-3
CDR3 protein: CASSQGTGNSPLHF
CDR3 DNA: TGCGCCAGCAGCCAAGGGACAGGGAATTCACCCCTCCACTTT

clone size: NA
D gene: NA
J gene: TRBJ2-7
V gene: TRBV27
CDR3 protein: CASSLDGGIYEQYF
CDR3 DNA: TGTGCCAGCAGTTTGGATGGCGGGATTTACGAGCAGTACTTC

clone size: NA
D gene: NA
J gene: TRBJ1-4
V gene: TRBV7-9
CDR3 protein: CASSSGATNEKLFF
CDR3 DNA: TGTGCCAGCAGCTCTGGAGCAACTAATGAAAAACTGTTTTTT

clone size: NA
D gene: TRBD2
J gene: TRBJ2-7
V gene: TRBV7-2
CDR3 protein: CASSLQRGGYYEQYF
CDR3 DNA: TGTGCCAGCAGCTTGCAACGGGGGGGCTACTACGAGCAGTACTTC

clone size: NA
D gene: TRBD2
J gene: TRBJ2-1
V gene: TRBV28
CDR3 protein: CASSGRGGSHFYEQFF
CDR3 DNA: TGTGCCAGCAGTGGGCGCGGGGGGAGCCATTTTTATGAGCAGTTCTTC

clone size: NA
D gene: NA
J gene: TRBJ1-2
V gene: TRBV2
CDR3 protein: CATRTEDGGGYGYTF
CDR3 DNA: TGTGCCACCCGAACGGAGGACGGAGGAGGCTATGGCTACACCTTC

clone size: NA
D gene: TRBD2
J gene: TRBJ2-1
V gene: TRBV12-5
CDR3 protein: CASGAGPGGGSYNEQFF
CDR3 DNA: TGTGCTAGTGGTGCTGGTCCTGGCGGGGGCTCCTACAATGAGCAGTTCTTC

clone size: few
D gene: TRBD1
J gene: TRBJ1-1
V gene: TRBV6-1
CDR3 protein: CASSGTGKGGNTEAFF
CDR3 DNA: TGTGCCAGCAGTGGGACAGGGAAAGGCGGGAACACTGAAGCTTTCTTT

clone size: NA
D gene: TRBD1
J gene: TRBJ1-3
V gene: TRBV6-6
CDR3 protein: CASSRNSGTAGNTIYF
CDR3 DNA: TGTGCCAGCAGTCGAAATTCCGGGACAGCTGGAAACACCATATATTTT

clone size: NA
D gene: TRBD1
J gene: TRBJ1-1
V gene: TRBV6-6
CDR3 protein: CASSSTGINTEAFF
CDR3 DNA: TGTGCCAGCAGTTCGACAGGGATAAACACTGAAGCTTTCTTT

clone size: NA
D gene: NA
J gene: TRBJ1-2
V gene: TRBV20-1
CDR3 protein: CSAWRDGYTF
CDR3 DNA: TGCAGTGCCTGGAGAGATGGCTACACCTTC

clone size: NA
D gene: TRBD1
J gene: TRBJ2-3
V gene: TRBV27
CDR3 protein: CASSKRRDRGTDTQYF
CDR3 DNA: TGTGCCAGCAGTAAGCGCCGGGACAGGGGGACAGATACGCAGTATTTT